Below are 29 T cell receptor beta chains sequenced from a single sample in a study of lymphopenia after photon versus proton radiotherapy. The repertoire was sequenced with immunoSEQ multiplex PCR; TCRdb's copy has only in-frame clones and lacks some. The sample holds about 16,000 clones, approximately 90% seen once. Source: peripheral blood, taken from a patient treated with proton-based radiotherapy. The receptors come from a man between 65 and 85 years old with pancreatic cancer.

The genes are TRBV7-9 and TRBJ2-2; 9 bases agree with TRBD1. Germline V gene lookup returns CDR1 SEHNR and CDR2 FQNEAQ (reference sequence). There are 16 residues in the CDR3. The junction had 7 bases not matched to a gene; V was cut back by 5 bases and J by 3 bases. The DNA of the CDR3 is TGTGCCAGCAGCCAAGGGACAGGGTTTTACACCGGGGAGCTGTTTTTT. It codes for CASSQGTGFYTGELFF.

The V call is TRBV6-1, the J call TRBJ2-7; TRBD1 agrees at 7 bases. V gave up 6 bases and J gave up 6 bases; unmatched junction bases: 8. The germline gives CDR1 MNHNS, CDR2 SASEGT. The CDR3 loop spans 13 amino acids. For the CDR3, the DNA is TGTGCCAGCAGAGGGGGCGGGCACGGCGAGCAGTACTTC. It codes for CASRGGGHGEQYF.

The CDR3 coding sequence is TGTGCCAGCAGCCGAACCCGGGACTCAAACTACGAGCAGTACTTC. Translated, it gives CASSRTRDSNYEQYF. V is TRBV6-1 and J is TRBJ2-7; weak D call: TRBD2 (6 bases). Germline CDR1 and CDR2: MNHNS and SASEGT. Trimming stripped 6 bases from V and 3 bases from J, with 18 bases between. This CDR3 is built from 15 residues.

V and J are TRBV10-2 and TRBJ1-3; the D is unclear. V was cut by 6 bases and J by 0 bases, with 9 bases left in between. CDR1 WSHSY and CDR2 SAAADI come from the germline V gene. CDR3 length equals 14 residues. The CDR3 nucleotides are TGCGCCAGCAGCGGGGTGTCCTCTGGAAACACCATATATTTT. Protein product: CASSGVSSGNTIYF.

The chain couples TRBV7-2 to TRBJ2-1, with 7 bases identical to TRBD1. CDR3 length: 15 amino acids. The germline V gene encodes CDR1 SGHTA and CDR2 FQGNSA. V lost 6 bases to trimming and J lost 1 base; unmatched junction nucleotides: 6. CDR3 protein: CASSLDRDSYNEQFF. CDR3 nucleotide sequence: TGTGCCAGCAGTCTCGACAGGGATTCCTACAATGAGCAGTTCTTC.

V is TRBV11-1 and J is TRBJ2-6, with D hard to call. Germline assignment: CDR1 SGHAT and CDR2 FQDESV (reference sequence). The CDR3 has 18 amino acids. V lost 3 bases, J lost 0 bases, and 15 bases lay in between. CDR3: CASSFSRQVNSGANVLTF. CDR3 in DNA: TGTGCCAGCAGCTTTTCTCGGCAGGTCAACTCTGGGGCCAACGTCCTGACTTTC.

V is TRBV5-1 and J is TRBJ2-4; 10 positions match TRBD1. V shed 6 bases and J 5 bases; nucleotides not matched to a gene: 5. CDR3 size: 14 residues. The germline V gene has CDR1 SGHRS and CDR2 YFSETQ. CDR3: CASTWTGGENIQYF. DNA of the CDR3: TGCGCCAGCACTTGGACAGGGGGAGAAAACATTCAGTACTTC.

The chain has TRBV18 and TRBJ2-1, with TRBD1 matching over 8 bases. Unmatched junction bases numbered 2, after V lost 5 bases and J lost 2 bases. The germline gives CDR1 KGHSH, CDR2 LQKENI. The CDR3 is 14 amino acids. The CDR3: CASSRTGTYNEQFF. CDR3 DNA: TGTGCCAGCTCAAGGACAGGGACCTACAATGAGCAGTTCTTC.

The J gene is TRBJ2-3, the V gene TRBV7-2; 11 nucleotides line up with TRBD2. After removal of 1 base from V and 4 bases from J, the junction contained 1 base not matched to a gene. The CDR3 contains 15 residues. Germline V gene data show CDR1 as SGHTA and CDR2 as FQGNSA. CDR3 sequence reads: CASSLELAGADTQYF. In DNA, the CDR3 is TGTGCCAGCAGCTTAGAACTAGCGGGAGCAGATACGCAGTATTTT.

This clone was observed a handful of times. CDR3 region: CASSGDRGNSPLHF. In DNA form, the CDR3 reads TGTGCCAGCAGCGGGGACAGAGGAAATTCACCCCTCCACTTT. The chain uses TRBV14 and TRBJ1-6; 7 nucleotides line up with TRBD1. Unmatched junction bases numbered 5, after V lost 5 bases and J lost 7 bases. The CDR3 sequence is 14 residues long. CDR1 and CDR2 from the germline V gene are SGHDN and FVKESK.

This chain uses TRBV28 with TRBJ2-7; D uncertain. The CDR3 has 12 amino acids. V was shortened by 4 bases and J by 6 bases, with 10 bases between the two germline ends. Germline lookup yields CDR1 MDHEN and CDR2 SYDVKM. CDR3 region: CASSYQVGEQYF. As DNA, the CDR3 is TGTGCCAGCAGTTATCAGGTTGGCGAGCAGTACTTC.

This sequence joins TRBV6-6 and TRBJ1-2, with 10 bases that match TRBD1. V lost 8 bases and J lost 7; bases outside the gene matches: 7. The CDR3 spans 13 residues. Germline CDR1 is MNHNY and CDR2 is SVGAGI (reference sequence). The chain's CDR3 is CASRDRGRVGYTF. For the CDR3, the DNA is TGTGCCAGCCGCGACAGGGGGCGCGTTGGCTACACCTTC.

The J gene is TRBJ2-7, the V gene TRBV7-8, with 7 bases identical to TRBD1. The CDR3 is made up of 14 amino acids. The ends lost 1 base at V and 1 base at J; junction bases unmatched: 1. Germline V CDR1 and CDR2: SGHVS, FQNEAQ. DNA for the CDR3: TGTGCCAGCAGCTTAGTACAGGGGTCCTACGAGCAGTACTTC. It yields the protein CASSLVQGSYEQYF.

The V call is TRBV18, the J call TRBJ1-2, with TRBD1 identical over 7 bases. Germline V gene sequence: CDR1 KGHSH, CDR2 LQKENI. There are 14 residues in the CDR3. The J segment lost 4 bases and the V segment lost 3 bases, leaving 5 bases of the junction unmatched. CDR3 nucleotides: TGTGCCAGCTCACCCACGACAGGGCGCTATGGCTACACCTTC. This encodes CASSPTTGRYGYTF.

This sequence joins TRBV19 and TRBJ1-2; 7 bases line up with TRBD1. Germline V gene lookup returns CDR1 LNHDA and CDR2 SQIVND (reference sequence). This CDR3 has 17 amino acids. Trimming took 2 bases from V and 1 from J; bases not matched to a gene: 10. The CDR3 bases are TGTGCCAGTAGTATATACGGGACTTCAGGGGGTAACTATGGCTACACCTTC. Residues: CASSIYGTSGGNYGYTF.

This chain links TRBV28 with TRBJ1-1; D is perhaps TRBD1 (6 bases). Germline lookup yields CDR1 MDHEN and CDR2 SYDVKM. This CDR3 spans 14 amino acids. Trimming shortened V by 7 bases and J by 6 bases, and 18 bases separated the two germline ends. The CDR3 is CASTDPPGQPEAFF. CDR3 nucleotides: TGTGCCAGCACCGATCCCCCGGGACAACCTGAAGCTTTCTTT.

The chain employs TRBV30 and TRBJ1-2, with D possibly TRBD1 on 5 matching bases. This CDR3 is built from 14 residues. V gave up 8 bases and J gave up 8 bases, with 24 bases separating them. CDR1 and CDR2 from the germline V gene are GTSNPN and SVGIG (reference sequence). CDR3 in amino acids: CAGGKVPEELGYTF. The CDR3 bases are TGTGCCGGGGGAAAGGTTCCGGAGGAATTGGGCTACACCTTC.

The chain links TRBV15 to TRBJ2-1; D is possibly TRBD2 (5 bases). The V end lost 1 base, the J end lost 5 bases, and 9 bases lay between the germline ends. The CDR3 runs 14 residues. Per the germline V gene, CDR1 is LNHNV and CDR2 is YYDKDF (reference sequence). The CDR3 sequence: CATSRAGSHNEQFF. As DNA, the CDR3 is TGTGCCACCAGCAGAGCGGGGAGTCACAATGAGCAGTTCTTC.

The chain has TRBV18 and TRBJ2-7; D is unresolved. This CDR3 is built from 11 residues. The germline V and J ends were trimmed by 6 bases and 6 bases, with 9 bases remaining between them. Germline V gene data show CDR1 as KGHSH and CDR2 as LQKENI. The CDR3 DNA sequence: TGTGCCAGCTCCAATCAGGCCGAGCAGTACTTC. It yields the protein CASSNQAEQYF.

This clone came up a few times. V and J are TRBV2 and TRBJ1-5, with D hard to call. This CDR3 is built from 15 residues. The germline V gene encodes CDR1 SNHLY and CDR2 FYNNEI. V lost 4 bases and J lost 1, with 11 bases in between. CDR3: CASSGFLGSNQPQHF. CDR3 nucleotide sequence: TGTGCCAGCAGTGGTTTCCTTGGGAGCAATCAGCCCCAGCATTTT. Full variable domain (outside the CDR3, taken from reference TRBV2 and TRBJ1-5): EPEVTQTPSHQVTQMGQEVILRCVPISNHLYFYWYRQILGQKVEFLVSFYNNEISEKSEIFDDQFSVERPDGSNFTLKIRSTKLEDSAMYFCASSGFLGSNQPQHFGDGTRLSIL.

The chain employs TRBV7-2 and TRBJ1-6; D is ambiguous. CDR1 and CDR2 from the germline V gene are SGHTA and FQGNSA. V gave up 0 bases and J gave up 5 bases, with 14 bases separating them. This CDR3 is 17 amino acids long. As DNA, the CDR3 is TGTGCCAGCAGCTTAGCGAGGAAGAGACATGATAATTCACCCCTCCACTTT. Its translation is CASSLARKRHDNSPLHF.

The CDR3 nucleotides read TGTGCCAGTAGGGGGTGGGATCAGCCCCAGCATTTT. It codes for CASRGWDQPQHF. J is TRBJ1-5 and V is TRBV19; D ambiguous. There are 12 residues in the CDR3. CDR1 and CDR2 (germline): LNHDA, SQIVND (reference sequence). V gave up 6 bases and J gave up 5 bases, with 8 bases separating them. The full variable domain, its missing parts supplied by reference TRBV19 and TRBJ1-5, is DGGITQSPKYLFRKEGQNVTLSCEQNLNHDAMYWYRQDPGQGLRLIYYSQIVNDFQKGDIAEGYSVSREKKESFPLTVTSAQKNPTAFYLCASRGWDQPQHFGDGTRLSIL.

The J gene is TRBJ1-3, the V gene TRBV6-6, with D tentatively TRBD1 (5 bases). CDR3 length: 14 amino acids. V was trimmed by 6 bases and J by 4 bases, leaving 13 bases between them. Germline CDR1 MNHNY, CDR2 SVGAGI (reference sequence). The CDR3 sequence: CASSRGTSGNTIYF. CDR3 DNA sequence: TGTGCCAGCAGCCGCGGGACCTCAGGAAACACCATATATTTT.

This chain connects TRBV18 to TRBJ1-3; D remains unclear. This CDR3 is 15 amino acids long. The germline V gene has CDR1 KGHSH and CDR2 LQKENI. V dropped 2 bases and J dropped 0 bases, with 8 bases sitting between them. In nucleotides, the CDR3 is TGTGCCAGCTCACCAGGGTCAGCCTCTGGAAACACCATATATTTT. Amino acids: CASSPGSASGNTIYF.

This clone has a single count. The chain links TRBV12-5 to TRBJ1-1; weak D call: TRBD1 (5 bases). Germline CDR1 and CDR2: LGHNT and FRNRAP. The CDR3 runs to 13 residues. Trimming took 3 bases from V and 10 from J, leaving 15 bases between them. CDR3 in amino acids: CASGFLTAGGAFF. The CDR3 bases are TGTGCTAGTGGTTTTCTGACGGCCGGGGGAGCTTTCTTT.

The chain employs TRBV9 and TRBJ1-5; D is unclear. Trimming pared 0 bases from V and 4 bases from J, leaving 8 bases between. Germline assignment: CDR1 SGDLS and CDR2 YYNGEE. This CDR3 has 14 amino acids. The DNA of the CDR3 is TGTGCCAGCAGCGTAGGGCCAGAGAATCAGCCCCAGCATTTT. Translating gives CASSVGPENQPQHF.

This clone was counted a single time. The rearrangement uses TRBV28 and TRBJ1-5; 7 bases match TRBD1. V shed 2 bases and J 4 bases; nucleotides not matched to a gene: 17. Germline CDR1 is MDHEN and CDR2 is SYDVKM. This CDR3 region has 19 residues. As DNA, the CDR3 is TGTGCCAGCAGTTTAGGCCGACAGGGCGGATTTACGCCGAATCAGCCCCAGCATTTT. Amino acids: CASSLGRQGGFTPNQPQHF.

The genes are TRBV2 and TRBJ1-5; perhaps TRBD1 as D (5 bases). This CDR3 comprises 13 residues. Germline CDR1 is SNHLY and CDR2 is FYNNEI. Trimming stripped 3 bases from V and 8 bases from J, with 11 bases between. The CDR3 bases are TGTGCCAGCAGTGACAGGGTTTTTAAGCCCCAGCATTTT. Its translation: CASSDRVFKPQHF.

The chain couples TRBV5-4 to TRBJ1-2; D uncertain. The CDR3 is made up of 14 amino acids. The ends were cut back, 4 bases at V and 7 bases at J, with 17 bases in the middle. Germline V gene lookup returns CDR1 SGHNT and CDR2 YYREEE (reference sequence). CDR3 residues: CASSPAGPGGGYTF. CDR3 DNA sequence: TGTGCCAGCAGCCCGGCCGGACCGGGCGGTGGCTACACCTTC.